These 5 T cell receptor beta chains share one sample of origin, sequenced in a study of cytomegalovirus exposure and HLA in healthy donors. 13 Jbeta primers and 60 Vbeta primers were used for the PCR. Generated by immunoSEQ multiplex PCR, the TCRdb table keeps only in-frame clones and is missing some. The data show some 140,000 clones, around 80% seen once. Specimen: PBMCs. These receptors all stem from a man aged 30 to 39 in good health.

This chain connects TRBV27 to TRBJ2-1; TRBD2 agrees at 7 bases. CDR3 length: 14 residues. Trimming took 6 bases from V and 8 from J; bases not matched to a gene: 10. The germline gives CDR1 MNHEY, CDR2 SMNVEV (reference sequence). CDR3 amino acids: CASSTGGGRDEQFF. CDR3 DNA: TGTGCCAGCAGCACTGGTGGAGGGAGGGATGAGCAGTTCTTC.

This clone came up once. The chain is built from TRBV19 and TRBJ2-3, with TRBD1 identical over 9 bases. V gave up 8 bases and J gave up 2 bases; unmatched junction bases: 5. The CDR3 is 14 residues long. Germline V gives CDR1 LNHDA, CDR2 SQIVND (reference sequence). In DNA form, the CDR3 reads TGTGCCAGTTCGGGACAGGGAGACACAGATACGCAGTATTTT. It specifies CASSGQGDTDTQYF.

This clone was seen only a few times. The V gene is TRBV6-4, the J gene TRBJ1-1; D is perhaps TRBD1 (5 bases). V was shortened by 0 bases and J by 4 bases, with 9 bases between the two germline ends. CDR3 length: 14 amino acids. The germline V gene encodes CDR1 MRHNA and CDR2 SNTAGT. CDR3 in amino acids: CASSDSGGSTEAFF. The CDR3 nucleotides read TGTGCCAGCAGTGACTCGGGGGGGAGCACTGAAGCTTTCTTT.

V is TRBV12-5 and J is TRBJ2-1; 14 positions match TRBD2. This CDR3 has 17 amino acids. CDR1 and CDR2 (germline): LGHNT, FRNRAP. J was trimmed by 3 bases and V by 1 base; bases with no gene match: 2. The chain's CDR3 is CASGLGLAGGFYNEQFF. The CDR3 DNA reads TGTGCTAGTGGTTTGGGACTAGCGGGAGGGTTCTACAATGAGCAGTTCTTC.

The chain is built from TRBV6-4 and TRBJ2-7; D not certain. CDR1 and CDR2 (germline): MRHNA, SNTAGT. CDR3 size: 13 residues. Trimming took 8 bases from V and 0 from J, leaving 11 bases between them. The CDR3 protein is CASGTEYSYEQYF. In DNA form, the CDR3 reads TGTGCCAGCGGTACCGAGTACTCCTACGAGCAGTACTTC.